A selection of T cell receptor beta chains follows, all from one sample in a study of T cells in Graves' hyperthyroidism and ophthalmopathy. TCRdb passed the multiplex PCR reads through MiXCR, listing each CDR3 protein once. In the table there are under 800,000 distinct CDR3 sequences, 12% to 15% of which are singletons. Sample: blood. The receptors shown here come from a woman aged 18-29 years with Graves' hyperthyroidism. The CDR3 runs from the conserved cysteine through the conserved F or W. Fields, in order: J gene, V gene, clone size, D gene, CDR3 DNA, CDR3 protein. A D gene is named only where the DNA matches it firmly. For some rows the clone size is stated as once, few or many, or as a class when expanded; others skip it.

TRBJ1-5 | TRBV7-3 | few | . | TGTGCCAGCAGCCCGGACCCCAATCAGCCCCAGCATTTT | CASSPDPNQPQHF
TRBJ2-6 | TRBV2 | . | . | TGTGCCAGCAGTGGGAGGCAGGGGCTGGCCGGGGCCAACGTCCTGACTTTC | CASSGRQGLAGANVLTF
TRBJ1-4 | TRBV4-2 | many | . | TGTGCCAGCAGCCAAGAAGGCGGGGTTCAGCTTAATGAAAAACTGTTTTTT | CASSQEGGVQLNEKLFF
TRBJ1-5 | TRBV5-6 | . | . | TGTGCCAGCAGCTTTTCTGGGGGGGGTCAGCCCCAGCATTTT | CASSFSGGGQPQHF
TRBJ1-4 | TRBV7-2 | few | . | TGTGCCAGCAGCTTAGGGGTCGGGGGTGGGTCTAATGAAAAACTGTTTTTT | CASSLGVGGGSNEKLFF
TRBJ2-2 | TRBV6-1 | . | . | TGTGCCCTCCCCGGCAGCCTATTCAACACCGGGGAGCTGTTTTTT | CALPGSLFNTGELFF
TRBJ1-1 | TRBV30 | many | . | TGTGCCTGGGTTTTCCGGGGTGTGGGGGCTATCACTGAAGCTTTCTTT | CAWVFRGVGAITEAFF
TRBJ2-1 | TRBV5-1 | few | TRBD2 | TGCGCCAGCAGCTTTACTAGCGGGACCTATTACAATGAGCAGTTCTTC | CASSFTSGTYYNEQFF
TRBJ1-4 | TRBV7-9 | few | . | TGTGCCAGCAGCCCAACCCACGGGGGCGGTGAAAAACTGTTTTTT | CASSPTHGGGEKLFF
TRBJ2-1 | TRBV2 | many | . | TGTGCCAGCAGGGCCCTCGGGATCTACAATGAGCAGTTCTTC | CASRALGIYNEQFF
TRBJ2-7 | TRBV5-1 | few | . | TGCGCCAGCAGCACTGGCGGTGCGGGTTCAGACGAGCAGTACTTC | CASSTGGAGSDEQYF
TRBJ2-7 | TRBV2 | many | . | TGTGCCAGCACCCCGGTCTTCGACTACGGGGACGAGCAGTACTTC | CASTPVFDYGDEQYF
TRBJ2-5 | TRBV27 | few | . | TGTGCCAGCAAAACTGGGGAGATGTTACAAGAGACCCAGTACTTC | CASKTGEMLQETQYF
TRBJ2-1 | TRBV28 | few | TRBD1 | TGTGCCAGCAGTCCCTGGACAGGGCCCTACAATGAGCAGTTCTTC | CASSPWTGPYNEQFF